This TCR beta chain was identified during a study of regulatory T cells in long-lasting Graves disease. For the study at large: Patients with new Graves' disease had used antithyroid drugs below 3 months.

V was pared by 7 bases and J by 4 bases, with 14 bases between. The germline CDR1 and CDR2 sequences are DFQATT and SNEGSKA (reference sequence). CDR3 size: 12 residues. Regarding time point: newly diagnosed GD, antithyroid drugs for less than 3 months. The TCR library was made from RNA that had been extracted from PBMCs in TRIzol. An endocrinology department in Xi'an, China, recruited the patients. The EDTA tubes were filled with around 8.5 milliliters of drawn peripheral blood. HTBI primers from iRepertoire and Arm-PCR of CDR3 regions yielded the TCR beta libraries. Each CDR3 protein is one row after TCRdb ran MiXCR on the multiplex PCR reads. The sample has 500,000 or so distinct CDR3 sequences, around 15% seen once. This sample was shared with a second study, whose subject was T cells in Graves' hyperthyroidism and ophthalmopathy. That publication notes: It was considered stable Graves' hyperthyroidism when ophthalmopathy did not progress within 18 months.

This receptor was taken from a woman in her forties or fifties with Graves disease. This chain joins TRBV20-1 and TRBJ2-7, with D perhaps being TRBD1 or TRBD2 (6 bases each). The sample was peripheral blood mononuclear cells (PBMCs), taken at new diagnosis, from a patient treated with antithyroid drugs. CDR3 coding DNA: TGCAGTGGGGGCGGAGGGGGTTACGAGCAGTACTTC. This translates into CSGGGGGYEQYF.